This T cell receptor (beta chain) was found in a study of beta chain features in type 1 diabetes. Overall study results and limits: TCRB CDR3s were moderately but significantly shorter in Type 1 diabetes patients in all four CD4+ subsets. At VDJ recombination sites, type 1 diabetes patients had fewer insertions and more deleted nucleotides. PCR might favor shorter templates, equally in patients and controls.

On this clone: Its antigen remains unknown.

CD45RO/CCR7/CD25/CD127/CD95/CD27 sorting isolated CD4+ naive, central memory, regulatory and stem cell-like memory cells. In germline, CDR1 is SGHRS, CDR2 YFSETQ. This CDR3 has 16 residues. Trimming cost V 1 base and J 3 bases; bases outside gene matches: 7. cDNA synthesis used the whole RNA isolate, giving expressed TCRB sequences. Profiling relied on immunoSEQ multiplex PCR, and the TCRdb table lists in-frame clones only, not all of them. Of about 650,000 clones detected, around 11% appear once; the ten largest clones hold roughly 0.11%. The sequence was obtained from a man aged 30-40 years with type 1 diabetes. The genes are TRBV5-1 and TRBJ2-5; 9 positions agree with TRBD2. Sample: naive CD4+ T cells from blood. CDR3: CASSLRASGNKETQYF. CDR3 coding DNA: TGCGCCAGCAGCTTGAGGGCTAGCGGGAACAAAGAGACCCAGTACTTC. Drawing the rest from reference TRBV5-1 and TRBJ2-5, the complete variable domain is KAGVTQTPRYLIKTRGQQVTLSCSPISGHRSVSWYQQTPGQGLQFLFEYFSETQRNKGNFPGRFSGRQFSNSRSEMNVSTLELGDSALYLCASSLRASGNKETQYFGPGTRLLVL.